The source of this T cell receptor beta chain is a study of human T cells and chemical hapten exposure. Study conclusions and caveats: Sensitizing to DPC left TCRs with a frequency above 1 in 1000 unaltered.

The authors' processing: A per-sample median of approximately 100,000 TCRs was observed, with a range of about 20,000 to 750,000. From the RACE reads, TCRdb called clonotypes with MiXCR, one entry per CDR3 protein. The V and J calls and clone size are TCRdb's, not the authors'. The data hold some 50,000 distinct CDR3 sequences, with about 4.8% observed a single time. In germline, CDR1 is MGHRA, CDR2 YSYEKL. This CDR3 is built from 17 residues. V shed 3 bases, J shed 3 bases, and the junction held 8 bases outside the gene matches. The time point: healthy volunteer bleed at 2 weeks. It was unfractionated whole blood from which total RNA was extracted. A few counts support this clonotype. Its matching antigen is unknown.

Sequencing was performed on whole blood. The rearrangement links TRBV4-1 to TRBJ1-5; 10 nucleotides agree with TRBD1. This TCR derives from a human donor in good health. Some clones in this sample may be carry-over from other donors' samples. CDR3 in DNA: TGCGCCAGCAGCCAGGATGGGGGACAGGGGTCCAATCAGCCCCAGCATTTT. It yields the protein CASSQDGGQGSNQPQHF.